This T cell receptor beta chain was obtained from a study of cytomegalovirus exposure and HLA in healthy donors (dated by TCRdb to 2017 to 2019). Looking at the study overall: In an earlier analysis of roughly 590 of the donors, 250 to 350 Gb of sequence data and about 110 million unique TCR beta sequences from some 170 million T cells were reported. On average, around 240,000 unique TCR beta nucleotide sequences were sequenced per donor among 398 genotyped donors of the cohort, with about 17% of those sequences being non-productive. In an earlier analysis of about 590 of the donors, high-throughput TCR beta sequencing was used to judge whether each TCR beta V gene segment behaved as functional or pseudogenic. Typing coverage varied by locus: about 620-640 donors for A, B, C, DRB1 and DQB1; around 560 for DQA1; about 600 for DPA1; approximately 470 for DPB1. An early release covering roughly 580 HLA-typed donors comprised approximately 290 gigabases of sequencing data and around 86 million unique TCR sequences. The study was designed to test whether signatures of past pathogen exposure could be identified by cataloging public T cell receptors. Every discovery cohort repertoire had been produced on one sequencing platform. The later analysis used no new phenotypic data to find candidate immune exposures, relying instead on TCR beta sequences and their occurrence across donors. To study patterns of TCR occurrence, a later analysis re-analyzed previously published TCR beta repertoires from 600 to 750 donors and added high-resolution HLA genotyping. HLA typing included class I and class II loci at four-digit resolution. Along with the approximately 700-subject first cohort, a separate validation cohort of over a hundred different subjects was used. Of the approximately 400 genotyped donors, 81% fell in the genetic ancestry cluster associated with self-reported Caucasian donors. The study used immunosequencing to profile the T cell repertoires of under 700 subjects and linked those repertoires to cytomegalovirus serostatus. Alongside the repertoire data, information on donor age, sex, ethnicity and CMV serostatus was compiled. The study combined high-throughput TCR immunosequencing, statistical association of individual TCRs with disease status, and machine learning to predict cytomegalovirus infection status. A later genetic analysis took genome-wide SNP genotypes for about 65% of the roughly 670 donors and used that subset as a discovery cohort. Four to six DR-DQ haplotypes were handled as single units for association and clustering, since linkage in the cohort was strong. Findings and caveats that apply to the study as a whole: A later analysis found that most CMV-associated TCR beta chains appeared HLA-restricted, with HLA associations seemingly driven largely by CMV exposure. In the study, some 160 TCR beta chains were listed as associated with cytomegalovirus. A further reported finding was that TCR beta sequences accurately predicted the HLA-A and HLA-B alleles for most subjects in the first cohort. Three of the identified cytomegalovirus-associated TCR beta chains were confirmed in vitro to be specific for cytomegalovirus antigens. According to a later analysis, TCR association rates differed among HLA loci, with DRB1 alleles showing the most associated TCRs and HLA-C alleles showing the fewest. A cluster of highly shared sequence variants was judged likely to be a technical artifact of the sequencing pipeline. Correlated functional status among segregating V segments might be attributable to linkage disequilibrium, but an unknown experimental factor could not be ruled out. Broadly in line with IMGT annotations, most TCR beta V segments showed up in productive rearrangements about 90% or about 30% of the time in an earlier analysis of several hundred of the donors. The presence/absence analyses assumed that sequencing depth was roughly uniform across donors, and that assumption may not be true. At a false discovery rate of 0.05, a later analysis linked around 15,000 TCR beta sequences to specific HLA alleles. According to a later genetic analysis, donors in an Asian-associated ancestry cluster had fewer N-insertions in productive TCRs than the approximately 630-donor mean. According to a later analysis, parvovirus B19, influenza, CMV and Epstein-Barr virus appeared linked to several top co-occurrence clusters. Most TCR sequences were observed very rarely across donors, whereas some public TCRs were present in many individuals. Because the 87-base-pair reads could not distinguish some IMGT-functional V segments, including TRBV6-2 and TRBV6-3, those segments were excluded. The authors suggested that the approach could potentially be extended to other disease states and immunological phenotypes. The only immune exposure information available for the cohort was CMV serostatus. The earlier analysis of about 600 of the donors excluded roughly 16 rarely observed V segments, including chromosome 9 orphons, because counts were too low. A later analysis found that HLA-associated TCR beta chains were more clonally expanded and had lower generation probabilities than equally common non-associated chains. An association between a missense DCLRE1C variant and V-gene and J-gene trimming of TCR beta chains was found in a later genetic analysis and replicated in an independent cohort. Only TCR beta chains were sequenced in this cohort, and the absence of alpha or paired-chain data limited detectable features. Because some donors lacked HLA typing at each locus, the association tests relied only on the typed subset. Strong co-occurrence of HLA alleles, especially DR and DQ, made assigning TCR associations to individual alleles difficult. In both the original and validation cohorts, the classifier was reported to diagnose cytomegalovirus status with high specificity and sensitivity.

Per the germline V gene, SGHAT is the CDR1 and FQNNGV is the CDR2. Including cysteine and phenylalanine, the CDR3 has 15 amino acids. Here the CDR3 DNA is all that survives: 45 bases in frame from base 1. From V the trimming removes 2 bases and from J it removes 5 bases, while the gene matches leave 5 bases of the junction unaccounted for. The library relied on the immunoSEQ multiplex PCR assay. For the multiplex PCR, a mixture combining 60 forward primers for TCR Vbeta segments and 13 reverse primers for TCR Jbeta segments was used. Amplification of the CDR3 region of rearranged TCR beta genes was performed with a multiplex PCR assay on genomic DNA. On the Illumina HiSeq System, the amplified TCR beta libraries were sequenced as 87-base-pair reads. The original pipeline was this. Across the 500 to 850 repertoires, a later analysis counted roughly 84 million unique TCR beta chains, around 11 million of which were shared by at least two donors. To remove PCR and sequencing errors, raw reads were error-corrected and collapsed into unique sequences using a nearest-neighbor algorithm that merged closely related sequences. Alignment of CDR3 sequences to IMGT reference sequences was used to assign V, D and J gene segments. For a sequence to be retained, a match of at least six nucleotides was required to both a V gene segment and a J gene segment. A rearrangement was called productive if the CDR3 had no stop codons and remained in frame with V and J, and every other rearrangement was called non-productive. Following IMGT convention, CDR3 was defined as the stretch from the second conserved V-encoded cysteine to the conserved J-encoded phenylalanine. In an earlier analysis of roughly 580 of the donors, sequences lacking an unambiguous match to a single V gene segment were excluded. In an earlier analysis of about 590 of the donors, a V segment was called functional when productive rearrangements were above 56.7%, and segregating when the standard deviation between donors exceeded 5%. A statistical classification framework was built to diagnose cytomegalovirus status from the catalog of TCR beta chain sequences. In a later analysis, TCR nucleotide sequences were compared against IMGT/GENE-DB human TR gene sequences so that V and J genes could be assigned. A later analysis assigned CDR3 sequences and most-parsimonious VDJ recombination scenarios with the TCRdist pipeline. In a later analysis, each TCR beta chain was defined by its CDR3 amino acid sequence together with its V-gene family, and reads without a unique V-gene family were excluded. A later analysis removed 500 to 650 highly shared, low-generation-probability nucleotide sequences to deal with suspected cross-contamination and a sequencing artifact. A later analysis calculated a clonal expansion index for each public chain from normalized within-repertoire ranks of inferred template counts. In a later analysis, generation probabilities were computed with a VDJ recombination model fitted to out-of-frame rearrangements, and the resulting probabilities were checked against IGoR. Hypergeometric tests were used in a later analysis to score TCR-TCR, TCR-HLA and TCR-CMV co-occurrence, with a repertoire-size bias correction applied to the TCR pairs. To estimate false discovery rates, a later analysis permuted the HLA or CMV assignments 20 times. In a later analysis, co-occurring TCRs were grouped using DBSCAN, and TCRdist sequence similarity was added for clustering within HLA-allele-positive subsets. Repertoires with fewer than 30,000 or more than 120,000 public chains, plus five repertoires with anomalous nucleotide sharing, were excluded from co-occurrence clustering. In its TCRdb copy, this immuneACCESS table keeps in-frame sequences only and misses some clones. Where compared with another copy, unresolved V genes explain less than half of these, and the others have no known cause. The V and J calls and the clone size are those of that table, but D and trimming were determined from the DNA. The sample table holds roughly 55,000 clones, of which roughly 77% were seen once. Around 2.5% of the sample rests with the top ten.

Concerning this clone: What antigen it recognizes has not been identified. No base quality values were provided; no much bigger clone lies one nucleotide off.

The cohort consisted of approximately 670 healthy bone marrow donors. At the time of sampling, every cohort member was nominally healthy, though immune exposures that went unrecorded were likely present. The donor tested CMV seronegative, placing the donor among the 300 to 400 seronegative members of the cohort. A peripheral blood sample was provided by each donor, and peripheral blood mononuclear cells were used for TCR beta sequencing. Genomic DNA was extracted from the blood cell samples with the Qiagen DNeasy Blood Extraction Kit. The V and J segments used are TRBV11-2 and TRBJ1-2, with 10 bases matching TRBD1. The sequenced material came from PBMCs. This receptor was identified in a female donor in good health and CMV-seronegative. The nucleotides are TGTGCCAGCAGCTTAAGCGGGACAGGGGTATATGGCTACACCTTC. This codes for CASSLSGTGVYGYTF. Joined to the reference TRBV11-2 and TRBJ1-2 proteins, this CDR3 gives the full variable domain: EAGVAQSPRYKIIEKRQSVAFWCNPISGHATLYWYQQILGQGPKLLIQFQNNGVVDDSQLPKDRFSAERLKGVDSTLKIQPAKLEDSAVYLCASSLSGTGVYGYTFGSGTRLTVV.